The clone carrying this T cell receptor beta chain was picked up many times. Its antigen remains unidentified. This sample was included in a study of T cells in Graves' hyperthyroidism and ophthalmopathy. The study, taken as a whole, reports: Among thyroid clonotypes expanded above 0.001, most also appeared in blood.

This CDR3 contains 15 residues. With 5 bases clipped from V and 2 bases from J, the junction kept 8 bases outside the gene matches. In germline, CDR1 is LNHDA, CDR2 SQIVND (reference sequence). Amplification targeted TCR beta CDR3 regions from RNA transcripts. HTBI primers were employed in a first-round RT-PCR of the TCR CDR3. TCRdb used MiXCR to reprocess the multiplex PCR reads, holding one entry per CDR3 protein. The repertoire holds a few hundred thousand distinct CDR3 sequences, around 46% seen once, with roughly 19% in the top ten. V usage is TRBV19 and J usage is TRBJ2-7, with 8 bases fitting TRBD1. The sequenced sample consisted of peripheral blood or thyroid tissue (not recorded which). The sequence came from an adult woman with Graves' disease, either hyperthyroidism or ophthalmopathy (not recorded which). Here the CDR3 reads CASSPVGQAAYEQYF. CDR3 sequence (DNA): TGTGCCAGTAGTCCTGTGGGACAGGCGGCCTACGAGCAGTACTTC. Based on the CDR3 plus reference TRBV19 and TRBJ2-7, the full variable domain is DGGITQSPKYLFRKEGQNVTLSCEQNLNHDAMYWYRQDPGQGLRLIYYSQIVNDFQKGDIAEGYSVSREKKESFPLTVTSAQKNPTAFYLCASSPVGQAAYEQYFGPGTRLTVT.